Below are 6 T cell receptor beta chains sequenced from a single sample in a study of blood T cell repertoires in COVID-19. Sequencing was performed with immunoSEQ multiplex PCR; in TCRdb, only in-frame clones are kept and a portion is missing. Of some 270,000 clones listed, roughly four fifths are singletons. Sequencing input: peripheral blood. The receptors shown here come from a person aged 70 to 80 with COVID-19, enrolled during active disease.

The V gene is TRBV6-4, the J gene TRBJ1-5, with TRBD1 matching 9 bases. Trimming cost V 5 bases and J 3 bases; bases outside gene matches: 14. The CDR3 is 18 amino acids. Germline CDR1 is MRHNA and CDR2 is SNTAGT. This chain's CDR3 is CASSSEPGQGFYNQPQHF. In nucleotides, the CDR3 is TGTGCCAGCAGTTCAGAGCCGGGACAGGGATTTTACAATCAGCCCCAGCATTTT.

J is TRBJ1-1 and V is TRBV6-2 or TRBV6-3; D call uncertain. This CDR3 contains 14 residues. Germline V gene lookup returns CDR1 MNHEY and CDR2 SVGEGT. The germline V and J ends were trimmed by 0 bases and 12 bases, with 17 bases remaining between them. The CDR3 loop is CASSYSPSSTGTFF. The CDR3 nucleotides are TGTGCCAGCAGTTACTCCCCTTCTTCGACGGGGACTTTCTTT.

This clone appeared a few times. The chain employs TRBV7-9 and TRBJ2-7; TRBD2 matches at 8 bases. Germline V gives CDR1 SEHNR, CDR2 FQNEAQ (reference sequence). J was trimmed by 4 bases and V by 5 bases; bases with no gene match: 7. This CDR3 contains 14 residues. The CDR3 reads CASSVTSGLYEQYF. DNA of the CDR3: TGTGCCAGCAGCGTCACTAGCGGACTATACGAGCAGTACTTC. The whole variable domain, remainder taken from reference TRBV7-9 and TRBJ2-7, is DTGVSQNPRHKITKRGQNVTFRCDPISEHNRLYWYRQTLGQGPEFLTYFQNEAQLEKSRLLSDRFSAERPKGSFSTLEIQRTEQGDSAMYLCASSVTSGLYEQYFGPGTRLTVT.

The chain is built from TRBV19 and TRBJ1-2; TRBD1 matches at 9 bases. The V and J ends lost 6 bases and 0 bases, in that order; junction bases with no gene match: 5. The CDR3 extends over 15 amino acids. CDR1 and CDR2 from the germline V gene are LNHDA and SQIVND (reference sequence). CDR3 in DNA: TGTGCCAGTAGCGCGACAGGGGGGGCTAACTATGGCTACACCTTC. Residues: CASSATGGANYGYTF.

This clone was picked up one time. V usage is TRBV12-3 or TRBV12-4 and J usage is TRBJ1-5; the D is unclear. V shed 6 bases and J shed 4 bases, with 10 bases lying between them. The CDR3 is 13 residues long. As DNA, the CDR3 is TGTGCCAGCAGCCTCGGGAAGAATCAGCCCCAGCATTTT. This encodes CASSLGKNQPQHF.

This clone was observed a single time. The chain couples TRBV6-1 to TRBJ2-7; D might be TRBD2 (6 bases). Germline loops: CDR1 MNHNS, CDR2 SASEGT. Trimming left V 3 bases short and J 3 bases short, with 9 bases between. This CDR3 has 13 amino acids. The CDR3 DNA reads TGTGCCAGCAGTGAGTGGGGAGGCTACGAGCAGTACTTC. Translating it yields CASSEWGGYEQYF.